This T cell receptor beta chain came from a study of CD4 and CD8 cells across lung adenocarcinoma regions. From the PCR reads, TCRdb called clonotypes with MiXCR, one entry per CDR3 protein. The top ten clones hold roughly a fifth of a sample with 20,000 to 25,000 distinct CDR3 sequences, more than 45% of them seen once. The CDR3 runs to 13 residues. The germline CDR1 and CDR2 sequences are WNHNN and SYGVQD (reference sequence). The V gene lost 9 bases and the J gene lost 13 bases, with 22 bases spanning the gap. What was sequenced was CD4+ T cells from the center of a lung tumor. The chain joins TRBV10-1 to TRBJ2-4; D may match TRBD1 or TRBD2 (5 bases each). The TCR sequence derives from a male donor with lung adenocarcinoma. The CD4 and CD8 labels of this study may be unreliable. CDR3 DNA sequence: TGCGCCAGGGGGCCAGGAGGCAAAGACACGCAGTACTTC. This translates into CARGPGGKDTQYF.